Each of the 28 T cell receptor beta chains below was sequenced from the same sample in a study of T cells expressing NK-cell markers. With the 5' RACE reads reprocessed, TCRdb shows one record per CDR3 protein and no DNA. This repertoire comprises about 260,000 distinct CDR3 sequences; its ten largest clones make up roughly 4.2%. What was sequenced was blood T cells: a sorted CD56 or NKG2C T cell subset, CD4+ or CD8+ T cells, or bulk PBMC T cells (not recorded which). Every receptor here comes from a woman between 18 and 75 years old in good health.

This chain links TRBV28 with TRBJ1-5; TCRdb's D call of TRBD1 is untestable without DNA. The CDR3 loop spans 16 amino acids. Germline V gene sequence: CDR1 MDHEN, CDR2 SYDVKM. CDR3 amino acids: CASSRRTGTGNQPQHF. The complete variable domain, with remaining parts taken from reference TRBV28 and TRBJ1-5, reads DVKVTQSSRYLVKRTGEKVFLECVQDMDHENMFWYRQDPGLGLRLIYFSYDVKMKEKGDIPEGYSVSREKKERFSLILESASTNQTSMYLCASSRRTGTGNQPQHFGDGTRLSIL.

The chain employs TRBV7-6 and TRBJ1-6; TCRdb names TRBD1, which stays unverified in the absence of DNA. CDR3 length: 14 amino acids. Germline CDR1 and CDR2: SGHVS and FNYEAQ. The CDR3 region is CASSLQGSNSPLHF.

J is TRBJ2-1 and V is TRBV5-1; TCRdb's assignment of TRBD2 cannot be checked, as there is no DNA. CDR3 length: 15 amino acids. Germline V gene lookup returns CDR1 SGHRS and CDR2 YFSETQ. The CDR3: CASSGGLAEYNEQFF.

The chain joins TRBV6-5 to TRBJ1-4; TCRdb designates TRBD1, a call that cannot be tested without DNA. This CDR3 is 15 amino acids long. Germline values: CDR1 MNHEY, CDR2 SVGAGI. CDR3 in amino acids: CASSYSGQGNEKLFF.

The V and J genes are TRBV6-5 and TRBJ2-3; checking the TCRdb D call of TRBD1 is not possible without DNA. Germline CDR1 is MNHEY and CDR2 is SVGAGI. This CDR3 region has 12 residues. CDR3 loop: CARGVLADTQYF.

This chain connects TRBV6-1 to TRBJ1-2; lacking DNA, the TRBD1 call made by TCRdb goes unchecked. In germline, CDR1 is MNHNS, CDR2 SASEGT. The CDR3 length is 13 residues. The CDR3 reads CASSASGYYGYTF.

The CDR3 sequence is CASSPGLAGDTDTQYF. J is TRBJ2-3 and V is TRBV11-3; there is no DNA to check the TCRdb D call of TRBD2. From germline, CDR1 is SGHNT and CDR2 YENEEA. CDR3 length: 16 amino acids.

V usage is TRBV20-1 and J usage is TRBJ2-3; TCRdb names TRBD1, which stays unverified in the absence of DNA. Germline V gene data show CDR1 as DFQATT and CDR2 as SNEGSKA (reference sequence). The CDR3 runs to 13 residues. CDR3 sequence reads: CSDTGRATDTQYF.

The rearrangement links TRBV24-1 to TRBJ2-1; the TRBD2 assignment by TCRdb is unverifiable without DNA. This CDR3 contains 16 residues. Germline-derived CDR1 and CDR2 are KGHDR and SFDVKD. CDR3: CATSDTSGSSYNEQFF.

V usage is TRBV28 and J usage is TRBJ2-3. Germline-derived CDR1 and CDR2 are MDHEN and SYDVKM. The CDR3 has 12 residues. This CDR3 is CASSLQSDTQYF.

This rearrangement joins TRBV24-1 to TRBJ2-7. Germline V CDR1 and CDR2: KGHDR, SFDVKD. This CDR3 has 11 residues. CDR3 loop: CATRKVHEQYF.

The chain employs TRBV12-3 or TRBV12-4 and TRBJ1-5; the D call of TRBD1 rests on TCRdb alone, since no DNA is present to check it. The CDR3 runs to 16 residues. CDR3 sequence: CASSLRRPQGNQPQHF.

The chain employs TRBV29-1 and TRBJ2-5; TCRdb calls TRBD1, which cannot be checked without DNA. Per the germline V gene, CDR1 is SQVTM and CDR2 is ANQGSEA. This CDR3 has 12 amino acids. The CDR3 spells CSVATGEETQYF.

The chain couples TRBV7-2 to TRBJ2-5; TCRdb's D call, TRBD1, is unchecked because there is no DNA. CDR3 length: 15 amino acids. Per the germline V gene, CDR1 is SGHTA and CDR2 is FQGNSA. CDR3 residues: CASSLVGGWQETQYF.

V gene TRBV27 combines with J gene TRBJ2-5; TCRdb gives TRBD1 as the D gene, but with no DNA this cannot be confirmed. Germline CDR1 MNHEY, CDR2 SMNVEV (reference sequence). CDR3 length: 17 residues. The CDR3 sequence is CASILPTRDRGKETQYF.

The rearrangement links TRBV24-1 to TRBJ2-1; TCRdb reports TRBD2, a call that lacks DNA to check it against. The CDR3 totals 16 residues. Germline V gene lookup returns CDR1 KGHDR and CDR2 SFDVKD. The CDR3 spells CATSDLSSGAYNEQFF.

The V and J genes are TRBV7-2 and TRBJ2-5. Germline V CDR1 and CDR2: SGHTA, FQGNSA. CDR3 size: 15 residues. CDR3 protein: CATRLRQSLQETQYF. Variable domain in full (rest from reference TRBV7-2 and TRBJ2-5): GAGVSQSPSNKVTEKGKDVELRCDPISGHTALYWYRQSLGQGLEFLIYFQGNSAPDKSGLPSDRFSAERTGGSVSTLTIQRTQQEDSAVYLCATRLRQSLQETQYFGPGTRLLVL.

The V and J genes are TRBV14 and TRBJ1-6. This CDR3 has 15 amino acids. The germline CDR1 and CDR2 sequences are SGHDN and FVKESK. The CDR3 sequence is CASSQEASYNSPLHF. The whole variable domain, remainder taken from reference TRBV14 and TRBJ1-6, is EAGVTQFPSHSVIEKGQTVTLRCDPISGHDNLYWYRRVMGKEIKFLLHFVKESKQDESGMPNNRFLAERTGGTYSTLKVQPAELEDSGVYFCASSQEASYNSPLHFGNGTRLTVT.

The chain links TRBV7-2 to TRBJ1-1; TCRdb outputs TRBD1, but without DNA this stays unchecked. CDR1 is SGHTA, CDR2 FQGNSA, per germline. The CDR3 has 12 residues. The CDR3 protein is CASSRQYTEAFF.

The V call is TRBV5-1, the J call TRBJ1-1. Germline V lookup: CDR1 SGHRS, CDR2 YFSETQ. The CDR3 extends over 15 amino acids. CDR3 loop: CASREAPGMNTEAFF. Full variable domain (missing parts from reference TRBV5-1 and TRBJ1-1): KAGVTQTPRYLIKTRGQQVTLSCSPISGHRSVSWYQQTPGQGLQFLFEYFSETQRNKGNFPGRFSGRQFSNSRSEMNVSTLELGDSALYLCASREAPGMNTEAFFGQGTRLTVV.

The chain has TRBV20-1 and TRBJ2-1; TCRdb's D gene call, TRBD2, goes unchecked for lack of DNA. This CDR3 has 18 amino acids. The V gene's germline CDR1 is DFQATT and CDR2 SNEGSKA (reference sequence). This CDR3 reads CSARAPPGLAGGYNEQFF.

This CDR3 is CARGCPYNEQFF. This rearrangement joins TRBV24-1 to TRBJ2-1. This CDR3 spans 12 amino acids. Per germline, CDR1 KGHDR and CDR2 SFDVKD.

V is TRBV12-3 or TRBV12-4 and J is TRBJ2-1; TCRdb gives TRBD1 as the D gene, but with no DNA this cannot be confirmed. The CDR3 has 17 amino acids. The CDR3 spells CASSTTGQGFPYNEQFF.

The CDR3: CASSQLWSSGTSYNEQFF. This chain links TRBV3-1 with TRBJ2-1; TCRdb names TRBD2, which stays unverified in the absence of DNA. The germline CDR1 and CDR2 sequences are LGHDT and YNNKEL (reference sequence). CDR3 size: 18 residues.

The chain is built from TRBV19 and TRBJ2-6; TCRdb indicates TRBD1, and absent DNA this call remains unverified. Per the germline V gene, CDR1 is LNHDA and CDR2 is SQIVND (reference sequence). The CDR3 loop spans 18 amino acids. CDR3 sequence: CASLRLQQGGSGANVLTF.

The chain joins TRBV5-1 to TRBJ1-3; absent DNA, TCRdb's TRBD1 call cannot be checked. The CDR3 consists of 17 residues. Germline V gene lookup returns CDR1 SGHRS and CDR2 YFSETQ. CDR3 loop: CASSPKEQGASGNTIYF.

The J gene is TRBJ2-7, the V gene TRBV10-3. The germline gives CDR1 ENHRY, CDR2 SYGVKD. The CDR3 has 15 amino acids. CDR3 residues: CAISAQNKNYYEQYF.

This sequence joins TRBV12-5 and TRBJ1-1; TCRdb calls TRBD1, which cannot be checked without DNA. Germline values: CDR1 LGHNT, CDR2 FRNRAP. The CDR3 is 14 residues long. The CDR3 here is CASGPGAGATEAFF.